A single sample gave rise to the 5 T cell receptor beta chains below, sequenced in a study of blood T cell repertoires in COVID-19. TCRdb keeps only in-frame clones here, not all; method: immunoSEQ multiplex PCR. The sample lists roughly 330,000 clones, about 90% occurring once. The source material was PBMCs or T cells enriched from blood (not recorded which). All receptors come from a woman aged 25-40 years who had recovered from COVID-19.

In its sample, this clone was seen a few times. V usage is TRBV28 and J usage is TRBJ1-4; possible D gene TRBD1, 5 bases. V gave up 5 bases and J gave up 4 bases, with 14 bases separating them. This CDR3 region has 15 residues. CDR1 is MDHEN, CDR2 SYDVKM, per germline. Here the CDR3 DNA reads TGTGCCAGCAGTGCGCAGGGCAGCCTTAATGAAAAACTGTTTTTT. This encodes CASSAQGSLNEKLFF.

The chain's CDR3 is CASSRKEEQYF. The CDR3 region has the DNA TGTGCCAGCAGCAGAAAGGAGGAGCAGTACTTC. V gene TRBV27 combines with J gene TRBJ2-7; D uncertain. V dropped 6 bases and J dropped 7 bases, with 10 bases sitting between them. The CDR3 runs to 11 residues. Germline CDR1 MNHEY, CDR2 SMNVEV (reference sequence).

This CDR3 is CSVLQGAIYEQYF. The CDR3, as DNA: TGCAGCGTTTTACAGGGGGCCATCTACGAGCAGTACTTC. V usage is TRBV29-1 and J usage is TRBJ2-7; TRBD1 matches at 9 bases. Per the germline V gene, CDR1 is SQVTM and CDR2 is ANQGSEA. J lost 3 bases, V lost 5 bases, and 5 bases had no gene match. The CDR3 totals 13 residues.

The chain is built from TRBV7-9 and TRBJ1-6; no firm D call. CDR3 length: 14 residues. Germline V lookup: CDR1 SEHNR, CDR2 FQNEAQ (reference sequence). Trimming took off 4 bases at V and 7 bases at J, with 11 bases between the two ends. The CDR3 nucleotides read TGTGCCAGCAGCTCCGACATAACCAATTCACCCCTCCACTTT. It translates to CASSSDITNSPLHF.

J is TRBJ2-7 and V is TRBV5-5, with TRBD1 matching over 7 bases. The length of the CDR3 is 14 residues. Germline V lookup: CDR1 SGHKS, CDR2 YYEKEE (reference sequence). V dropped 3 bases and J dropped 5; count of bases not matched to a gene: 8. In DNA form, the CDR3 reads TGTGCCAGCAGCTCCCCAGGGGGATTAGACGAGCAGTACTTC. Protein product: CASSSPGGLDEQYF.